A selection of T cell receptor beta chains follows, all from one sample in a study of T cells in Graves' hyperthyroidism and ophthalmopathy. TCRdb reanalysed the multiplex PCR reads using MiXCR and keeps one entry per CDR3 protein. The sample consists of roughly 500,000 distinct CDR3 sequences, around 46% of them appearing once. Sequencing used peripheral blood or thyroid tissue (not recorded which). The receptors stem from an adult woman with Graves' disease, either hyperthyroidism or ophthalmopathy (not recorded which). CDR3s include the opening cysteine and the closing phenylalanine or tryptophan. A D gene is named only where the DNA matches it firmly. Expanded clones get a size class; other rows say once, few or many, or leave the size out.

j_call v_call d_call clone_size cdr3_aa cdr3_nt
TRBJ1-1 TRBV6-6 - many CASSYTARNTEAFF TGTGCCAGCAGTTACACAGCGCGGAACACTGAAGCTTTCTTT
TRBJ1-1 TRBV7-6 - many CASSWGENTEAFF TGTGCCAGCAGCTGGGGGGAGAACACTGAAGCTTTCTTT
TRBJ1-1 TRBV7-2 - - CASRAPGTRFMNTEAFF TGTGCCAGCAGGGCCCCAGGCACGAGGTTTATGAACACTGAAGCTTTCTTT
TRBJ2-7 TRBV4-1 - few CASSQYDTSYEQYF TGCGCCAGCAGCCAATATGACACATCCTACGAGCAGTACTTC
TRBJ2-3 TRBV7-9 TRBD1 few CASTKGQEGDTQYF TGTGCCAGCACCAAGGGACAGGAGGGCGATACGCAGTATTTT
TRBJ1-1 TRBV2 - many CAIVTGSRIKAFF TGTGCCATCGTTACCGGGTCTAGAATCAAAGCTTTCTTT
TRBJ2-5 TRBV29-1 - few CSAQRTPQETQYF TGCAGCGCACAAAGGACGCCCCAAGAGACCCAGTACTTC
TRBJ2-5 TRBV20-1 - - CSARGQGETQYF TGCAGTGCTAGGGGTCAGGGGGAGACCCAGTACTTC
TRBJ1-6 TRBV2 TRBD1 - CASRRDRAGGSPLHF TGTGCCAGCAGGAGGGACAGGGCAGGCGGTTCACCCCTCCACTTT
TRBJ1-5 TRBV6-2/TRBV6-3 - few CASSYTYLGRVTQPQHF TGTGCCAGCAGTTACACCTACCTGGGGAGGGTCACTCAGCCCCAGCATTTT
TRBJ1-1 TRBV5-1 - once CASSYGHGNTEAFF TGCGCCAGCAGCTACGGACACGGGAACACTGAAGCTTTCTTT
TRBJ2-7 TRBV5-6 - many CASSLRADQYYEQYF TGTGCCAGCAGCTTAAGAGCGGACCAATACTACGAGCAGTACTTC
TRBJ1-5 TRBV20-1 - - CSASVEGHLSNQPQHF TGCAGTGCTAGTGTTGAGGGACACCTTAGCAATCAGCCCCAGCATTTT
TRBJ1-1 TRBV2 - many CASTLGLPGGTEAFF TGTGCCAGCACCCTTGGACTACCGGGGGGGACTGAAGCTTTCTTT
TRBJ2-7 TRBV11-2 - many CASSLGAVQYF TGTGCCAGCAGCTTAGGGGCGGTGCAGTACTTC
TRBJ1-1 TRBV4-1 TRBD1 many CASSEAGTGREGNTEAFF TGCGCCAGCAGTGAAGCGGGGACAGGGCGCGAGGGGAACACTGAAGCTTTCTTT
TRBJ2-7 TRBV20-1 - many CSATSADSHYEQYF TGCAGTGCAACATCCGCGGACAGCCACTACGAGCAGTACTTC
TRBJ2-2 TRBV11-2 - many CASSLSLTDTGELFF TGTGCCAGCAGCTTATCTTTGACGGACACCGGGGAGCTGTTTTTT
TRBJ2-2 TRBV5-1 - many CASSLYSNTGELFF TGCGCCAGCAGCTTGTATAGCAACACCGGGGAGCTGTTTTTT
TRBJ2-2 TRBV7-2 - - CASSLLRGELFF TGTGCCAGCAGCCTGTTACGCGGGGAGCTGTTTTTT
TRBJ1-1 TRBV29-1 - - CSVDPGTTEAFF TGCAGCGTTGATCCGGGGACCACTGAAGCTTTCTTT
TRBJ2-7 TRBV2 - many CASSVAVGEQYF TGTGCCAGCAGTGTGGCCGTCGGCGAGCAGTACTTC
TRBJ2-2 TRBV28 - few CASIVSAGTGELFF TGTGCCAGCATCGTCAGCGCGGGCACCGGGGAGCTGTTTTTT
TRBJ1-2 TRBV2 - few CASSEAEGNTF TGTGCCAGCAGTGAAGCTGAGGGCAACACCTTC
TRBJ1-5 TRBV20-1 TRBD1 many CNASGTGGNQPQHF TGCAATGCTAGTGGGACAGGGGGCAATCAGCCCCAGCATTTT
TRBJ2-7 TRBV7-7 TRBD2 many CASSSPGLANEQYF TGTGCTAGCAGCTCGCCGGGACTAGCTAACGAGCAGTACTTC
TRBJ2-2 TRBV6-1 - many CASFFLLGARDTGELFF TGTGCCAGCTTTTTCCTCCTGGGCGCCAGGGACACCGGGGAGCTGTTTTTT
TRBJ1-2 TRBV5-1 - many CASSFSGGAGYGYTF TGCGCCAGCAGCTTCTCCGGGGGCGCGGGATATGGCTACACCTTC
TRBJ2-5 TRBV12-3/TRBV12-4 TRBD2 many CASSRPGGRFVTQYF TGTGCCAGCAGTCGCCCCGGCGGGAGGTTTGTGACCCAGTACTTC
TRBJ1-1 TRBV11-2 - many CASSVLGTEAFF TGTGCCAGCAGCGTACTGGGCACTGAAGCTTTCTTT
TRBJ1-5 TRBV24-1 TRBD1 few CATSGLTGTDQPQHF TGTGCCACCAGTGGCCTGACAGGGACGGATCAGCCCCAGCATTTT
TRBJ1-4 TRBV27 - few CASSLSSRGNEKLFF TGTGCCAGCAGTTTATCGAGCAGGGGTAATGAAAAACTGTTTTTT
TRBJ1-3 TRBV6-1 - many CASIDPDGPNTIYF TGTGCCAGCATAGATCCCGACGGCCCTAACACCATATATTTT
TRBJ1-4 TRBV24-1 TRBD1 many CATSEKANRGKCEKLFF TGTGCCACCAGTGAGAAAGCCAACAGGGGGAAATGCGAAAAACTGTTTTTT
TRBJ2-7 TRBV5-4 - many CASSLAAGRIFWDVEQYF TGTGCCAGCAGCTTGGCTGCGGGCAGGATATTTTGGGACGTCGAGCAGTACTTC
TRBJ1-2 TRBV25-1 TRBD1 - CAWSPRTGDRGYTF TGTGCCTGGAGTCCTCGGACAGGGGACAGGGGCTACACCTTC
TRBJ2-2 TRBV3-1 - - CASSQVITGELFF TGTGCCAGCAGCCAAGTTATCACCGGGGAGCTGTTTTTT
TRBJ1-1 TRBV7-9 - - CASSAVGRGGTEAFF TGTGCCAGCAGCGCTGTCGGGAGAGGGGGCACTGAAGCTTTCTTT
TRBJ1-2 TRBV6-5 - - CASSYSGADYTF TGTGCCAGCAGTTACTCGGGGGCCGACTACACCTTC
TRBJ1-2 TRBV29-1 - few CSVSEQAGDYGYTF TGCAGCGTTTCGGAACAGGCCGGGGACTATGGCTACACCTTC
TRBJ1-6 TRBV7-3 - many CASSASGSRSPLHF TGTGCCAGCAGCGCCTCAGGGTCTCGGTCACCCCTCCACTTT
TRBJ2-5 TRBV4-2 TRBD1 many CASSQEAGQGIRETQYF TGTGCCAGCAGCCAAGAGGCGGGACAGGGGATTAGAGAGACCCAGTACTTC
TRBJ2-7 TRBV7-6 TRBD2 many CASSPRERDHSYEQYF TGTGCCAGCAGCCCGCGGGAGAGGGATCACTCCTACGAGCAGTACTTC
TRBJ1-1 TRBV10-1 TRBD1 - CASSSTGANTEAFF TGCGCCAGCAGTTCGACAGGGGCTAACACTGAAGCTTTCTTT
TRBJ1-4 TRBV12-3/TRBV12-4 - many CASSLGFLSEKLFF TGTGCCAGCAGTTTGGGGTTTCTAAGTGAAAAACTGTTTTTT
TRBJ1-3 TRBV9 - - CASSAQGDSIYF TGTGCCAGCAGCGCCCAAGGAGACTCCATATATTTT
TRBJ1-6 TRBV7-2 - few CASSLEFGDSPLHF TGTGCCAGCAGCTTAGAGTTTGGGGATTCACCCCTCCACTTT